Below are 12 T cell receptor beta chains sequenced from a single sample in a study of T cell responses to AZD1222 COVID-19 vaccine. Sequenced by immunoSEQ multiplex PCR; TCRdb stores in-frame clones only, minus some. This sample has approximately 110,000 clones, with 70% to 90% found just once. Sequencing was performed on peripheral blood, taken on day 0 of AZD1222 vaccination. Every receptor here comes from an adult in good health.

V is TRBV20-1 and J is TRBJ2-5; D remains unclear. The CDR3 is 11 residues long. The germline CDR1 and CDR2 sequences are DFQATT and SNEGSKA (reference sequence). V was cut by 7 bases and J by 5 bases, with 11 bases left in between. The CDR3 DNA reads TGCAGTGGCCCTTTGTGGGAGACCCAGTACTTC. Translating it yields CSGPLWETQYF.

This clone was counted ten times or more. The V call is TRBV4-1, the J call TRBJ1-5, with 9 positions matching TRBD1. The CDR3 is made up of 14 amino acids. Germline V gene sequence: CDR1 MGHRA, CDR2 YSYEKL. V gave up 3 bases and J gave up 5 bases; unmatched junction bases: 2. CDR3 sequence: CASSQGQGYQPQHF. CDR3 in DNA: TGCGCCAGCAGCCAGGGACAGGGCTATCAGCCCCAGCATTTT.

This chain links TRBV7-2 with TRBJ2-5, with 9 bases aligning to TRBD2. The ends lost 5 bases at V and 4 bases at J; junction bases unmatched: 11. Germline CDR1 SGHTA, CDR2 FQGNSA. This CDR3 is built from 16 residues. The CDR3 is CASSLGVSSGVETQYF. CDR3 coding DNA: TGTGCCAGCAGCCTCGGGGTGTCTAGCGGGGTAGAGACCCAGTACTTC.

This chain uses TRBV10-1 with TRBJ2-7; D unclear. Looked up from germline, CDR1 is WNHNN and CDR2 is SYGVQD (reference sequence). This CDR3 is 13 amino acids long. Trimming stripped 0 bases from V and 0 bases from J, with 3 bases between. The CDR3 nucleotides read TGCGCCAGCAGTGAGTCCCCCTCCTACGAGCAGTACTTC. Residues: CASSESPSYEQYF.

This clone was counted a single time. This sequence joins TRBV12-3 or TRBV12-4 and TRBJ2-1; D call uncertain. The CDR3 sequence is 12 residues long. V shed 2 bases and J shed 8 bases, with 7 bases lying between them. The CDR3: CASSLMVDEQFF. The CDR3 region has the DNA TGTGCCAGCAGTTTAATGGTGGATGAGCAGTTCTTC.

This CDR3 reads CASSSRGGYNEQFF. The DNA for the CDR3 is TGTGCCAGCAGTTCCCGGGGGGGATACAATGAGCAGTTCTTC. This chain uses TRBV28 with TRBJ2-1; the match to TRBD2 covers 8 bases. This CDR3 is built from 14 residues. Germline V CDR1 and CDR2: MDHEN, SYDVKM. J lost 4 bases, V lost 4 bases, and 3 bases had no gene match.

The V gene is TRBV25-1, the J gene TRBJ1-5; D call uncertain. The CDR3 has 14 amino acids. V shed 3 bases and J shed 1 base, with 7 bases lying between them. Germline lookup yields CDR1 MGHDK and CDR2 SYGVNS. The DNA for the CDR3 is TGTGCCAGCAGTGACCCGGGGAGCAATCAGCCCCAGCATTTT. Translating it yields CASSDPGSNQPQHF.

The chain recombines TRBV11-2 with TRBJ2-5; 14 bases fit TRBD2. Germline V gene sequence: CDR1 SGHAT, CDR2 FQNNGV. V lost 1 base and J lost 5; bases outside the gene matches: 9. The CDR3 contains 18 residues. Here the CDR3 reads CASSLGGTSGSLGETQYF. DNA of the CDR3: TGTGCCAGCAGCTTAGGGGGGACTAGCGGGAGTCTCGGGGAGACCCAGTACTTC.

The V gene is TRBV19, the J gene TRBJ2-3; the D is unclear. The V gene's germline CDR1 is LNHDA and CDR2 SQIVND (reference sequence). Trimming took 8 bases from V and 4 from J, leaving 16 bases between them. This CDR3 comprises 14 residues. CDR3 sequence (DNA): TGTGCCAGTTCCCGACCGGCCCCCCCAGATACGCAGTATTTT. Translation: CASSRPAPPDTQYF. Full variable domain (rest looked up from reference TRBV19 and TRBJ2-3): DGGITQSPKYLFRKEGQNVTLSCEQNLNHDAMYWYRQDPGQGLRLIYYSQIVNDFQKGDIAEGYSVSREKKESFPLTVTSAQKNPTAFYLCASSRPAPPDTQYFGPGTRLTVL.

This chain joins TRBV11-1 and TRBJ1-1, with D hard to call. Germline CDR1 is SGHAT and CDR2 is FQDESV (reference sequence). Trimming removed 5 bases from V and 1 base from J, with 14 bases in between. The CDR3 has 15 amino acids. CDR3 sequence (DNA): TGTGCCAGCAGCGGGGTGAGGGCGGAGAACACTGAAGCTTTCTTT. Amino acid sequence: CASSGVRAENTEAFF.

The chain combines TRBV27 with TRBJ2-5, with D perhaps being TRBD1 or TRBD2 (5 bases each). This CDR3 has 14 residues. CDR1 and CDR2 from the germline V gene are MNHEY and SMNVEV (reference sequence). With 0 bases removed from V and 9 bases from J, the gap between germline ends came to 14 bases. The CDR3 sequence: CASSLSPGTPAQYF. The CDR3 bases are TGTGCCAGCAGTTTATCTCCAGGGACCCCGGCCCAGTACTTC.

The V and J genes are TRBV5-1 and TRBJ2-7, with 15 bases matching TRBD2. Germline V lookup: CDR1 SGHRS, CDR2 YFSETQ. This CDR3 comprises 18 residues. V dropped 4 bases and J dropped 2; count of bases not matched to a gene: 10. The chain's CDR3 is CASSDTGLAGGPPYEQYF. CDR3 nucleotides: TGCGCCAGCAGCGACACGGGACTAGCGGGGGGTCCCCCCTACGAGCAGTACTTC.